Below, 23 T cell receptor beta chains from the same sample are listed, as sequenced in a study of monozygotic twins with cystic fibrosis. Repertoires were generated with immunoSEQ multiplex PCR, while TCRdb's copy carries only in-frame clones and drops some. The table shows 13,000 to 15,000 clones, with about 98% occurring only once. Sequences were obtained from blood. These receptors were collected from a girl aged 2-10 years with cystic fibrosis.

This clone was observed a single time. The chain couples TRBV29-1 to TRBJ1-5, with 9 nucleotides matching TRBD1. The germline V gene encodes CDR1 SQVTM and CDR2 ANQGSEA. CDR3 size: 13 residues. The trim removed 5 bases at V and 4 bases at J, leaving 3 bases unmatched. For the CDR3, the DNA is TGCAGCGTTTCGGGACAGGGAAATCAGCCCCAGCATTTT. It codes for CSVSGQGNQPQHF.

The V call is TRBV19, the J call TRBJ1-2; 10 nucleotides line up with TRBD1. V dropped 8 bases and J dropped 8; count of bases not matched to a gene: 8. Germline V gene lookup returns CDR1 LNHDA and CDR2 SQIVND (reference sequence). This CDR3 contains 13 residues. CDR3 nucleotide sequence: TGTGCCAGTGACCGCGGGACAGGGGAAGGCTACACCTTC. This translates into CASDRGTGEGYTF.

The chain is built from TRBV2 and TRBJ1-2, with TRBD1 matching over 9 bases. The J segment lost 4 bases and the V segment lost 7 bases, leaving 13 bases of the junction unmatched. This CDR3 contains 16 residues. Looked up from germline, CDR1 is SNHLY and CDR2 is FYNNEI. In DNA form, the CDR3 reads TGTGCCAGCAACCGGTTGGGAGGACAGGGGAGCTATGGCTACACCTTC. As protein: CASNRLGGQGSYGYTF.

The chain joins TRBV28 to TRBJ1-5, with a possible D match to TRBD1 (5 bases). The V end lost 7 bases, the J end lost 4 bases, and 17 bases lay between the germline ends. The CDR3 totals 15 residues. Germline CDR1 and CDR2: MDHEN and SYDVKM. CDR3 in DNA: TGTGCCAGCAAACTGCCTGCAGGGAGTAATCAGCCCCAGCATTTT. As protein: CASKLPAGSNQPQHF.

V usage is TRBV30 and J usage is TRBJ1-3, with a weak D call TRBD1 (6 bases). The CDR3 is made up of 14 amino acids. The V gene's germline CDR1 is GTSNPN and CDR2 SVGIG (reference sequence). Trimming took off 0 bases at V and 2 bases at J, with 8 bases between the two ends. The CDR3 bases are TGTGCCTGGAGTGTAACAGGGCCTGGAAACACCATATATTTT. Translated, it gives CAWSVTGPGNTIYF.

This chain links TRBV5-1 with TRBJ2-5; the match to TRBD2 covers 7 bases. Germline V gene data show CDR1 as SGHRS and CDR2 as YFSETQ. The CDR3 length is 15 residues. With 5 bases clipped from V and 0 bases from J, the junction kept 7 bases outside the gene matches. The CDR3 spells CASSDSGLYQETQYF. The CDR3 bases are TGCGCCAGCAGTGATAGCGGGCTGTACCAAGAGACCCAGTACTTC.

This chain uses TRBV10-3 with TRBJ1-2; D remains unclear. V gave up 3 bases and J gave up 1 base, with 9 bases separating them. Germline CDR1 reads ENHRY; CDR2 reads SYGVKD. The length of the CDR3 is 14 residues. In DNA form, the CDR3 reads TGTGCCATCAGTGACCCTGGGCTTAACTATGGCTACACCTTC. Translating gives CAISDPGLNYGYTF.

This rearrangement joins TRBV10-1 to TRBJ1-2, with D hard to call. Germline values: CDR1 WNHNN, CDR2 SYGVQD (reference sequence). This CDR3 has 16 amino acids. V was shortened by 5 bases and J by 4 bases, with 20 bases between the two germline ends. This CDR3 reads CASSLVPSRKTYGYTF. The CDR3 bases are TGCGCCAGCAGTCTGGTTCCATCGCGAAAGACCTATGGCTACACCTTC.

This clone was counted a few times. The CDR3 coding sequence is TGTGCCAGCAGCTCCTCCGGTGCAGCTGAAGCTTTCTTT. Its protein is CASSSSGAAEAFF. This sequence joins TRBV7-9 and TRBJ1-1; the D is unclear. From germline, CDR1 is SEHNR and CDR2 FQNEAQ (reference sequence). The CDR3 length is 13 residues. Trimming cost V 4 bases and J 6 bases, with 12 bases left between them.

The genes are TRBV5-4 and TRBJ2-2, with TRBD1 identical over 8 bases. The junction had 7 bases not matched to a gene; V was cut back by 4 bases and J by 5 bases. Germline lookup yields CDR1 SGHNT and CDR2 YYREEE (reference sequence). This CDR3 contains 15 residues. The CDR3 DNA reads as TGTGCCAGCAGCCCTGGACAGGGAGGAACCGGGGAGCTGTTTTTT. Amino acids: CASSPGQGGTGELFF. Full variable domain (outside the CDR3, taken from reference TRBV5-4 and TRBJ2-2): ETGVTQSPTHLIKTRGQQVTLRCSSQSGHNTVSWYQQALGQGPQFIFQYYREEENGRGNFPPRFSGLQFPNYSSELNVNALELDDSALYLCASSPGQGGTGELFFGEGSRLTVL.

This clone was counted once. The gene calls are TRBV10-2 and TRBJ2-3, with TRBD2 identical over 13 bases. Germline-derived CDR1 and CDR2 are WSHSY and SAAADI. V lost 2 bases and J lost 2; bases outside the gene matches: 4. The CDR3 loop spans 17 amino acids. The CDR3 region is CASSEPGLAGVTDTQYF. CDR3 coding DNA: TGCGCCAGCAGTGAGCCTGGACTAGCGGGAGTCACAGATACGCAGTATTTT.

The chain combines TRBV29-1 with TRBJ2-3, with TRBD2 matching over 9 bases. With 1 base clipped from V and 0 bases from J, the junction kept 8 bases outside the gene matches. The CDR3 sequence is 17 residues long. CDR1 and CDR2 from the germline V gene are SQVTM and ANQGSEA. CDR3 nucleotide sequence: TGCAGCGTTGAAGGACTAGCGGTGCCCCCTAGCACAGATACGCAGTATTTT. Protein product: CSVEGLAVPPSTDTQYF.

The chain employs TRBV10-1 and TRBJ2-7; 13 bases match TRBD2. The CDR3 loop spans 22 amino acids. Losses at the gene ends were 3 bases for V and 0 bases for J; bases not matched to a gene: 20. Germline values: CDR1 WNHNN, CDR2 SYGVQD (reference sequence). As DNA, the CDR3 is TGCGCCAGCAGTGAAAATATTGGCCGCCCGGGACTAGCGGGACGAAGCTCCTACGAGCAGTACTTC. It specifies CASSENIGRPGLAGRSSYEQYF.

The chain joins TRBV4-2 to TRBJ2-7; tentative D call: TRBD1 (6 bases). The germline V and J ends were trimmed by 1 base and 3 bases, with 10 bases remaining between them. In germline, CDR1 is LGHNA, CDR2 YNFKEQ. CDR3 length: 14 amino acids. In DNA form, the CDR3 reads TGTGCCAGCAGCCAAGGGACACAGGGCTACGAGCAGTACTTC. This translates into CASSQGTQGYEQYF.

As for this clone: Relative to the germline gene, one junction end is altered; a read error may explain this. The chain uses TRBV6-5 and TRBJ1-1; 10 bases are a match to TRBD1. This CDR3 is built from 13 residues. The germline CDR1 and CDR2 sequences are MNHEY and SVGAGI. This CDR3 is CASRTGTGANSIF. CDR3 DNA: TGTGCCAGCAGAACCGGGACAGGGGCTAATTCGATCTTT.

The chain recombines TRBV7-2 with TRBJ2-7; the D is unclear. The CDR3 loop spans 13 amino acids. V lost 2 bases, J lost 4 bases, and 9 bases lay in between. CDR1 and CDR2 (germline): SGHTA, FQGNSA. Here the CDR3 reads CASSLKGPYEQYF. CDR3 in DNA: TGTGCCAGCAGCTTAAAGGGTCCTTACGAGCAGTACTTC.

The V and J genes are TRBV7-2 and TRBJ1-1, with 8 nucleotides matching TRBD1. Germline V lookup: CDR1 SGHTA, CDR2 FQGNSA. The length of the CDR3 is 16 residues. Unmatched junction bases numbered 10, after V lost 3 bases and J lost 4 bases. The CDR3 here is CASSFDGAGGGTEAFF. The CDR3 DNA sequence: TGTGCCAGCAGCTTCGACGGGGCAGGGGGCGGCACTGAAGCTTTCTTT.

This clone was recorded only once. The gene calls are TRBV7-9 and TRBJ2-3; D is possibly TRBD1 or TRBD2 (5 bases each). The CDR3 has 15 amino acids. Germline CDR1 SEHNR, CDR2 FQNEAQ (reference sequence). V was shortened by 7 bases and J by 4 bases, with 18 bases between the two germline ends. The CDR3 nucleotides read TGTGCCAGCACCCAGAGGGGCCTCGGACCAGATACGCAGTATTTT. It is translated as CASTQRGLGPDTQYF.

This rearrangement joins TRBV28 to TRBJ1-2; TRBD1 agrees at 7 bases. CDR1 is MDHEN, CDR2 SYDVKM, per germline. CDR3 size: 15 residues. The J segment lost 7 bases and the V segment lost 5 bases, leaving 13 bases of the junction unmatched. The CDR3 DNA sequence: TGTGCCAGCAGTCCATCAGTCCAGGGGACAGCTGGCTACACCTTC. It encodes CASSPSVQGTAGYTF.

The CDR3 coding sequence is TGTGCCAGCAGCGGGACAGGGGACTATGGCTACACCTTC. It encodes CASSGTGDYGYTF. The gene calls are TRBV9 and TRBJ1-2; 9 positions match TRBD1. This CDR3 contains 13 residues. Trimming took 3 bases from V and 3 from J; bases not matched to a gene: 0. Germline loops: CDR1 SGDLS, CDR2 YYNGEE.

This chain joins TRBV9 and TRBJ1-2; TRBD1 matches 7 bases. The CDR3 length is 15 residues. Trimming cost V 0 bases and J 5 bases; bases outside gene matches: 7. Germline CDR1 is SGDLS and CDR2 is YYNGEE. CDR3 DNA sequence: TGTGCCAGCAGCGTAGGAGCAGGGGGAGGGTATGGCTACACCTTC. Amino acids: CASSVGAGGGYGYTF.

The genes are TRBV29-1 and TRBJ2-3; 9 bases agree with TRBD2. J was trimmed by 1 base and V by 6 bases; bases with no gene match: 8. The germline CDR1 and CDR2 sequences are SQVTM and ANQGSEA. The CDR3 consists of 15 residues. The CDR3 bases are TGCAGCGTGCTCCGACTAGCGGAGCGCACAGATACGCAGTATTTT. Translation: CSVLRLAERTDTQYF.

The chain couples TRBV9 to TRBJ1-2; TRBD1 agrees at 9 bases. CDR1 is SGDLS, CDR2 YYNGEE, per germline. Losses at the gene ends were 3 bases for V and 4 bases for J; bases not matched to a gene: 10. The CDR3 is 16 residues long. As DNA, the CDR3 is TGTGCCAGCAGCGATTACAGACAGGGGGAACCCTATGGCTACACCTTC. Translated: CASSDYRQGEPYGYTF.